This T cell receptor beta chain was sequenced during a study of OX40 agonist ivuxolimab in advanced cancers. Study findings and constraints: The mean number of expanded clones was higher in CD8+ T cells than in CD4+.

Deletions cut 4 bases from V and 0 bases from J, with 4 bases between. CDR3 length: 12 residues. The V gene's germline CDR1 is ENHRY and CDR2 SYGVKD. This clone was counted once. As yet, its antigen is unknown. Sequencing used immunoSEQ multiplex PCR; TCRdb keeps in-frame clones, though not all of them. The table has 100,000 to 150,000 clones, roughly 92% seen once. This chain uses TRBV10-3 with TRBJ2-7, with no clear D. The material was CD4+ or CD8+ T cells sorted from blood, obtained in a trial of the OX40 agonist ivuxolimab. The TCR was taken from an adult with an advanced solid tumor such as melanoma, head and neck, liver or kidney cancer. The CDR3 reads CAISGGSYEQYF. The CDR3 bases are TGTGCCATCAGTGGCGGCTCCTACGAGCAGTACTTC.